The 24 T cell receptor beta chains below come from one sample, sequenced in a study of cytomegalovirus exposure and HLA in healthy donors (dated by TCRdb to about 2017). Library creation used the immunoSEQ multiplex PCR assay. The multiplex PCR relied on a mix of 60 forward primers for TCR Vbeta segments and 13 reverse primers for TCR Jbeta segments. TCRdb carries this immuneACCESS record with in-frame sequences only. Its versions omit some clonotypes, under half of them owing to an unresolved V gene in the studies checked, with the rest unexplained. The sample contains about 130,000 clones, roughly four fifths of them found a single time. The ten biggest clones cover approximately 1.1% of the sample. Sequencing was carried out using PBMCs. All receptors come from a boy under 18 in good health and CMV-seronegative.

The chain has TRBV30 and TRBJ1-5; D gene unclear. Trimming left V 5 bases short and J 1 base short, with 12 bases between. The germline V gene encodes CDR1 GTSNPN and CDR2 SVGIG (reference sequence). CDR3 length equals 14 residues. CDR3 nucleotide sequence: TGTGCCTGGCACGGGGTGAGAAGCAATCAGCCCCAGCATTTT. Its protein product is CAWHGVRSNQPQHF. The variable domain in full, with the rest retrieved from reference TRBV30 and TRBJ1-5, is SQTIHQWPATLVQPVGSPLSLECTVEGTSNPNLYWYRQAAGRGLQLLFYSVGIGQISSEVPQNLSASRPQDRQFILSSKKLLLSDSGFYLCAWHGVRSNQPQHFGDGTRLSIL.

This clone was counted a single time. The rearrangement joins TRBV6-1 to TRBJ2-1, with TRBD2 matching 7 bases. Germline V gene lookup returns CDR1 MNHNS and CDR2 SASEGT. J gave up 8 bases and V 5 bases, and 9 bases lay outside the gene matches. The CDR3 extends over 14 amino acids. The CDR3 coding sequence is TGTGCCAGCAGTAGCCAGCGGGCGGGGGATGAGCAGTTCTTC. Protein product: CASSSQRAGDEQFF.

V gene TRBV30 combines with J gene TRBJ1-5, with TRBD1 matching 8 bases. CDR3 length: 13 residues. Germline CDR1 is GTSNPN and CDR2 is SVGIG (reference sequence). Germline trimming cut 2 bases from V and 7 bases from J; bases unmatched to any gene: 4. The CDR3: CAWSSQGVQPQHF. In DNA form, the CDR3 reads TGTGCCTGGAGTTCACAGGGGGTGCAGCCCCAGCATTTT.

The chain recombines TRBV6-4 with TRBJ2-1; 9 bases fit TRBD2. J gave up 7 bases and V 0 bases, and 4 bases lay outside the gene matches. This CDR3 has 15 residues. Germline assignment: CDR1 MRHNA and CDR2 SNTAGT. The CDR3, as DNA: TGTGCCAGCAGTGACTCGGCGGGAGGGGTAAATGAGCAGTTCTTC. It is translated as CASSDSAGGVNEQFF.

This sequence joins TRBV5-4 and TRBJ1-4; D is perhaps TRBD1 (6 bases). The V and J ends lost 2 bases and 8 bases respectively, with 10 bases between them. This CDR3 is built from 13 residues. Germline assignment: CDR1 SGHNT and CDR2 YYREEE (reference sequence). The CDR3 loop is CASSLQGREKLFF. CDR3 DNA sequence: TGTGCCAGCAGCTTACAGGGAAGAGAAAAACTGTTTTTT.

The chain carries TRBV2 and TRBJ2-7; 9 nucleotides agree with TRBD2. The V gene end was trimmed by 6 bases and the J gene end by 2 bases; junction bases not matched to a gene: 8. The V gene's germline CDR1 is SNHLY and CDR2 FYNNEI. There are 15 residues in the CDR3. The CDR3 sequence is CASRPGLAFPYEQYF. DNA of the CDR3: TGTGCCAGCAGACCCGGACTAGCGTTCCCCTACGAGCAGTACTTC.

The chain uses TRBV19 and TRBJ1-1; 7 bases are a match to TRBD1. Germline CDR1 LNHDA, CDR2 SQIVND (reference sequence). CDR3 length: 14 residues. The trim removed 8 bases at V and 1 base at J, leaving 7 bases unmatched. In DNA, the CDR3 is TGTGCCAGTCGACAGGGTTTCTCGAACACTGAAGCTTTCTTT. It specifies CASRQGFSNTEAFF.

This clone has a handful of counts. The chain couples TRBV5-6 to TRBJ2-5, with 8 bases identical to TRBD1. This CDR3 is built from 13 residues. Germline CDR1 SGHDT, CDR2 YYEEEE. V shed 4 bases, J shed 7 bases, and the junction held 6 bases outside the gene matches. The CDR3 protein is CASSLDRVGTQYF. CDR3 nucleotide sequence: TGTGCCAGCAGCCTGGACAGGGTCGGGACCCAGTACTTC.

This chain links TRBV27 with TRBJ2-7; tentative D call: TRBD2 (6 bases). The germline gives CDR1 MNHEY, CDR2 SMNVEV (reference sequence). This CDR3 region has 12 residues. The V end was cut by 1 base, the J end by 6 bases, with 7 bases between. DNA for the CDR3: TGTGCCAGCAGTTTATTGGGGGGCGAGCAGTACTTC. This codes for CASSLLGGEQYF.

As concerns this clone: The same CDR3 can be traced to other DNA sequences in this sample. The V gene is TRBV4-1, the J gene TRBJ2-7, with TRBD2 matching 7 bases. The CDR3 has 15 residues. V lost 1 base to trimming and J lost 0 bases; unmatched junction nucleotides: 3. Germline values: CDR1 MGHRA, CDR2 YSYEKL. The CDR3 loop reads CASSQVPGGSYEQYF. The DNA of the CDR3 is TGCGCCAGCAGCCAAGTTCCGGGGGGCTCCTACGAGCAGTACTTC.

The table lists this clone with a count of one. DNA for the CDR3: TGTGCCAGCAGCGTAGGCAGCAATGAGCAGTTCTTC. This gives the protein CASSVGSNEQFF. The V call is TRBV9, the J call TRBJ2-1, with D unresolved. This CDR3 contains 12 residues. Germline V gene sequence: CDR1 SGDLS, CDR2 YYNGEE. Trimming took off 0 bases at V and 6 bases at J, with 4 bases between the two ends.

This clone was detected only a few times. This rearrangement joins TRBV29-1 to TRBJ2-5; 7 bases fit TRBD2. Germline trimming cut 6 bases from V and 6 bases from J; bases unmatched to any gene: 7. This CDR3 spans 12 amino acids. CDR1 is SQVTM, CDR2 ANQGSEA, per germline. The CDR3 DNA is TGCAGCGTGGGGACTATTCTTCAGACCCAGTACTTC. Protein product: CSVGTILQTQYF.

This clone was seen once. The chain employs TRBV11-1 and TRBJ1-1; D is unclear. In germline, CDR1 is SGHAT, CDR2 FQDESV (reference sequence). The V and J ends lost 2 bases and 7 bases respectively, with 20 bases between them. This CDR3 is 16 amino acids long. Written as DNA, the CDR3 is TGTGCCAGCAGCTTATCGGAGGGATCCCCCTCGCTTGAAGCTTTCTTT. It specifies CASSLSEGSPSLEAFF.

This sequence joins TRBV5-1 and TRBJ2-1; D not certain. V dropped 0 bases and J dropped 13 bases, with 11 bases sitting between them. CDR3 length: 12 residues. Germline CDR1 and CDR2: SGHRS and YFSETQ. CDR3 in DNA: TGCGCCAGCAGCTTGGCAGGTAACCATCAGTTCTTC. It is translated as CASSLAGNHQFF.

V is TRBV7-2 and J is TRBJ2-7, with 7 bases that match TRBD1. Trimming at V came to 5 bases and at J to 2 bases, leaving 9 bases not matched to a gene. The germline V gene has CDR1 SGHTA and CDR2 FQGNSA. The CDR3 consists of 15 residues. CDR3 sequence (DNA): TGTGCCAGCAGCCCCGAGACAGGGTTGCCCTACGAGCAGTACTTC. Its protein product is CASSPETGLPYEQYF.

In nucleotides, the CDR3 is TGTGCCAGCAGCTTAGACGGGGGGGTCTGGGAGACCCAGTACTTC. Translating it yields CASSLDGGVWETQYF. The rearrangement joins TRBV7-7 to TRBJ2-5; 8 bases agree with TRBD2. J lost 5 bases, V lost 1 base, and 6 bases had no gene match. CDR1 SSHAT and CDR2 FNYEAQ come from the germline V gene (reference sequence). The CDR3 runs 15 residues.

V is TRBV25-1 and J is TRBJ1-1, with no clear D. V was cut by 1 base and J by 1 base, with 16 bases left in between. CDR1 is MGHDK, CDR2 SYGVNS, per germline. The CDR3 length is 17 residues. CDR3 in DNA: TGTGCCAGCAGTGAATTGGCCCAGGCGACGACGAACACTGAAGCTTTCTTT. The encoded protein is CASSELAQATTNTEAFF.

The chain uses TRBV20-1 and TRBJ2-7; no clear D gene. The CDR3 loop spans 10 amino acids. From germline, CDR1 is DFQATT and CDR2 SNEGSKA (reference sequence). Trimming took off 6 bases at V and 4 bases at J, with 7 bases between the two ends. The CDR3 DNA reads TGCAGTGCCCGCCGGTACGAGCAGTACTTC. It encodes CSARRYEQYF.

This clone was counted a single time. The chain uses TRBV7-2 and TRBJ2-1, with 12 bases aligning to TRBD2. The CDR3 is made up of 15 amino acids. The V gene's germline CDR1 is SGHTA and CDR2 FQGNSA. V lost 4 bases and J lost 5; bases outside the gene matches: 3. The CDR3: CASSSSGRGNNEQFF. In nucleotides, the CDR3 is TGTGCCAGCAGCTCTAGCGGGAGGGGGAACAATGAGCAGTTCTTC. The full variable domain, completed using reference TRBV7-2 and TRBJ2-1, is GAGVSQSPSNKVTEKGKDVELRCDPISGHTALYWYRQSLGQGLEFLIYFQGNSAPDKSGLPSDRFSAERTGGSVSTLTIQRTQQEDSAVYLCASSSSGRGNNEQFFGPGTRLTVL.

This rearrangement joins TRBV6-1 to TRBJ2-7; maybe TRBD2 (6 bases). V gave up 3 bases and J gave up 7 bases, with 16 bases separating them. The CDR3 consists of 14 residues. Germline CDR1 is MNHNS and CDR2 is SASEGT. CDR3 loop: CASSDGTPRGEQYF. The CDR3, as DNA: TGTGCCAGCAGTGACGGGACTCCCCGCGGGGAGCAGTACTTC.

The chain combines TRBV4-1 with TRBJ2-7; maybe TRBD1 (6 bases). There are 17 residues in the CDR3. V shed 1 base and J shed 3 bases, with 19 bases lying between them. Germline V gene sequence: CDR1 MGHRA, CDR2 YSYEKL. CDR3 sequence reads: CASSQAWPRTDLYEQYF. Here the CDR3 DNA reads TGCGCCAGCAGCCAAGCGTGGCCAAGGACAGATCTCTACGAGCAGTACTTC.

This clone showed up just a few times. V and J are TRBV27 and TRBJ2-3, with D possibly matching TRBD1 (5 bases). Germline loops: CDR1 MNHEY, CDR2 SMNVEV (reference sequence). V lost 6 bases to trimming and J lost 3 bases, with 16 bases between them. CDR3 length: 15 amino acids. CDR3 nucleotide sequence: TGTGCCAGCAGGGGGTTCGGAAGGGGAACAGATACGCAGTATTTT. Protein product: CASRGFGRGTDTQYF.

This clone occurred a few times. The chain employs TRBV30 and TRBJ2-5, with D possibly TRBD2 on 6 matching bases. Trimming removed 1 base from V and 5 bases from J, with 11 bases in between. The CDR3 consists of 13 residues. CDR1 and CDR2 from the germline V gene are GTSNPN and SVGIG (reference sequence). The CDR3 loop reads CAWSGRGRETQYF. The DNA for the CDR3 is TGTGCCTGGAGTGGGAGGGGACGGGAGACCCAGTACTTC.

This rearrangement joins TRBV11-2 to TRBJ2-6, with 9 bases matching TRBD1. There are 17 residues in the CDR3. In germline, CDR1 is SGHAT, CDR2 FQNNGV. J gave up 0 bases and V 5 bases, and 5 bases lay outside the gene matches. CDR3 residues: CASSRDRADSGANVLTF. The CDR3 DNA sequence: TGTGCCAGCAGCCGGGACAGGGCTGACTCTGGGGCCAACGTCCTGACTTTC.